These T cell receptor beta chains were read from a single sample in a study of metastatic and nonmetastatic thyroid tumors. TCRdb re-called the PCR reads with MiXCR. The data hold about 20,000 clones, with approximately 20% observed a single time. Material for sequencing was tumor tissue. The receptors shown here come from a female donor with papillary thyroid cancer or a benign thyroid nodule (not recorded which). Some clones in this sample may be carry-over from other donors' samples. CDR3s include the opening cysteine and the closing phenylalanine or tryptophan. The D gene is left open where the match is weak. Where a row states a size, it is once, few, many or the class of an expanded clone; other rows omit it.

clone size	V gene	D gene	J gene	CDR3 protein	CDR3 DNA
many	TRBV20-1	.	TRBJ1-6	CSARGTGWGSPLHF	TGCAGTGCTAGGGGAACAGGGTGGGGATCACCCCTCCACTTT
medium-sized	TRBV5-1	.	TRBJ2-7	CASSLPGLGTYEQYF	TGCGCCAGCAGCCTGCCCGGACTGGGAACCTACGAGCAGTACTTC
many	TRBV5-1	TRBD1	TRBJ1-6	CASAKDRGDSPLHF	TGCGCCAGCGCAAAGGACAGGGGGGATTCACCCCTCCACTTT
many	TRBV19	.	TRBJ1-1	CASSLLNTEAFF	TGTGCCAGTAGTTTACTGAACACTGAAGCTTTCTTT
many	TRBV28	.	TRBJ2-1	CASSRTALWDEQFF	TGTGCCAGCAGTCGGACGGCGCTTTGGGATGAGCAGTTCTTC
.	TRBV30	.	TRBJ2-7	CAWRNPVERASYEQYF	TGTGCCTGGAGAAACCCAGTGGAGCGGGCCTCCTACGAGCAGTACTTC
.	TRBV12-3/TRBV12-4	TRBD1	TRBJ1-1	CASSLAGGAFF	TGTGCCAGCAGTTTGGCAGGGGGAGCTTTCTTT
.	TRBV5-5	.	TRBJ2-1	CASSSGPNEQFF	TGTGCTAGCAGCTCGGGGCCCAATGAGCAGTTCTTC
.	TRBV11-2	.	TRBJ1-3	CASILDLAMGNTIYF	TGTGCCAGCATTCTCGACTTAGCTATGGGAAACACCATATATTTT
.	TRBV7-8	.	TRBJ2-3	CASSLRGSSTDTQYF	TGTGCCAGCAGCTTACGAGGGTCTAGCACAGATACGCAGTATTTT
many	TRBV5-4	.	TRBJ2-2	CASSPGAEANTGELFF	TGTGCCAGCAGCCCCGGGGCCGAAGCGAACACCGGGGAGCTGTTTTTT
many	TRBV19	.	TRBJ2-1	CATTDTRGGWVNEQFF	TGTGCCACCACTGATACTAGGGGCGGGTGGGTCAATGAGCAGTTCTTC
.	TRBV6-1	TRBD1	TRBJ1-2	CASSWDSTNYGYTF	TGTGCCAGCAGTTGGGACAGCACTAACTATGGCTACACCTTC
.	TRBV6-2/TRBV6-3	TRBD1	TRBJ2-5	CASSVGTGSETQYF	TGTGCCAGCAGCGTGGGGACAGGGTCGGAGACCCAGTACTTC
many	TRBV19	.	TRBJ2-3	CASSIRTSTDTQYF	TGTGCCAGTAGTATTAGGACAAGCACAGATACGCAGTATTTT
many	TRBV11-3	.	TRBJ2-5	CASSSGVTQYF	TGTGCCAGCAGTTCAGGGGTCACCCAGTACTTC
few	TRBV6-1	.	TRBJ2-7	CASRTGLGYEQYF	TGTGCCAGCAGAACGGGCCTAGGCTACGAGCAGTACTTC
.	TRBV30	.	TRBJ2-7	CAWSKQATYEQYF	TGTGCCTGGAGTAAACAGGCCACCTACGAGCAGTACTTC
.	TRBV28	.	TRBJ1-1	CASSFQEPRVNEAFF	TGTGCCAGCAGTTTCCAGGAACCCAGGGTTAACGAAGCTTTCTTT
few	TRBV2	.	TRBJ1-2	CASSEARGHGYTF	TGTGCCAGCAGTGAAGCGCGCGGTCATGGCTACACCTTC
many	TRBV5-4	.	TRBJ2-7	CASSLGLGRSYEQYF	TGTGCCAGCAGCTTAGGGCTGGGCAGGTCCTACGAGCAGTACTTC
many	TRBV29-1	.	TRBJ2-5	CSVTYLSLAYRSQYF	TGCAGCGTGACGTACCTAAGCCTAGCCTACCGGTCCCAGTACTTC
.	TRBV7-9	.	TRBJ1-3	CASSAGDSGNTIYF	TGTGCCAGCAGCGCCGGTGACTCTGGAAACACCATATATTTT
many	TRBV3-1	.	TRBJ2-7	CASSRFYEQYF	TGTGCCAGCAGCCGTTTCTACGAGCAGTACTTC
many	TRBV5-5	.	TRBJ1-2	CASSLDWKNNYGYTF	TGTGCCAGCAGCTTGGATTGGAAAAATAACTATGGCTACACCTTC
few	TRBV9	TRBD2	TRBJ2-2	CASSRGSANTGELFF	TGTGCCAGCAGCCGCGGGAGCGCGAACACCGGGGAGCTGTTTTTT
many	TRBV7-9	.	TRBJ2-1	CASSLRTQDEQFF	TGTGCCAGCAGCTTGAGGACTCAGGATGAGCAGTTCTTC
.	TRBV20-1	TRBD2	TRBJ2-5	CSARETRLAGGGTKYF	TGCAGTGCTAGAGAAACCCGACTAGCGGGAGGGGGGACCAAGTACTTC